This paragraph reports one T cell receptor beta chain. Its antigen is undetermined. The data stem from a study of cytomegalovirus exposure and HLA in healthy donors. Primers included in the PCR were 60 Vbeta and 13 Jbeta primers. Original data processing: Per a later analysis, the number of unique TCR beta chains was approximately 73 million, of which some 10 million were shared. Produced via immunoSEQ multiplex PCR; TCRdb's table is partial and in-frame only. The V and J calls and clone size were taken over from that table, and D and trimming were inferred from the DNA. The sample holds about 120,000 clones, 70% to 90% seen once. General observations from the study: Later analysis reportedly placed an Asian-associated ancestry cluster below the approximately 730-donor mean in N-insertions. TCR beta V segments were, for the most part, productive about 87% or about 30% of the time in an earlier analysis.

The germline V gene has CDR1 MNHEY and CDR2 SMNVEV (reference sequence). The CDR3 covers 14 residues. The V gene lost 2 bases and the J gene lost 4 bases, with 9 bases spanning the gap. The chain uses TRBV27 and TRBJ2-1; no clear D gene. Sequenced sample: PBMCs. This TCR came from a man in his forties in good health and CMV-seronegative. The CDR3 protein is CASSLRHPYNEQFF. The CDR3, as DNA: TGTGCCAGCAGTTTACGACACCCGTACAATGAGCAGTTCTTC.